The clone carrying this T cell receptor beta chain was counted only a few times. Its antigen is not known. Use of 60 Vbeta and 13 Jbeta primers characterized the PCR. Assay used: immunoSEQ multiplex PCR; TCRdb lists only in-frame clones, some missing. This table holds approximately 150,000 clones, approximately 80% found once. This CDR3 is 17 amino acids long. The data are from a study of cytomegalovirus exposure and HLA in healthy donors. Study-level results: For most TCR sequences rarity was the rule, although some public TCRs occurred in many donors. In an earlier analysis, most TCR beta V segments were productive about 90% or about 30% of the time.

The source is a woman in her thirties or forties in good health and CMV-seropositive. The gene calls are TRBV21-1 and TRBJ2-3; the DNA was not used to check the table's D call, TRBD2. TRBV21-1 is termed a pseudogene. What was sequenced was PBMCs. CDR3 amino acids: CASTLCKLAGVTDTQYF. The CDR3 DNA sequence: TGTGCCAGCACCCTATGTAAGCTAGCGGGAGTAACAGATACGCAGTATTTT.